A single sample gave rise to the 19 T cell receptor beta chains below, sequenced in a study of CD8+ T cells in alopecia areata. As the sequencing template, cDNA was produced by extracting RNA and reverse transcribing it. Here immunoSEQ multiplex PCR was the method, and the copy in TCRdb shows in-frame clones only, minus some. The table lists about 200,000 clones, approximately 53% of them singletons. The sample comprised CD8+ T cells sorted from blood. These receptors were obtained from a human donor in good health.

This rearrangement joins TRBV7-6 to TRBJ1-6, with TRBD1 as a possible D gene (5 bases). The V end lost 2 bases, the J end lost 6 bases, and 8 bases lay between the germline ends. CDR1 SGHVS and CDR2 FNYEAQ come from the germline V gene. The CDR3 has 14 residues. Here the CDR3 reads CASSLQGVNSPLHF. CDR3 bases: TGTGCCAGCAGCTTACAGGGAGTTAATTCACCCCTCCACTTT.

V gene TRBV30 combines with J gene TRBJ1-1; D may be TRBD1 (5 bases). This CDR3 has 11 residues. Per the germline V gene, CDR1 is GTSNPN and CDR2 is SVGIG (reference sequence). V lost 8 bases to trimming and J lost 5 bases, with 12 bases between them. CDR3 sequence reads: CAQDGATEAFF. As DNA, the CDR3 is TGTGCCCAGGACGGGGCGACTGAAGCTTTCTTT.

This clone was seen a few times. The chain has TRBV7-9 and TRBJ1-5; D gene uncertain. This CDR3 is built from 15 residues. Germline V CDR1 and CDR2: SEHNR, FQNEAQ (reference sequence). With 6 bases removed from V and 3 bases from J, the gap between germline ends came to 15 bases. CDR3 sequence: CASSPPAGTNQPQHF. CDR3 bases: TGTGCCAGCAGTCCACCTGCAGGTACCAATCAGCCCCAGCATTTT.

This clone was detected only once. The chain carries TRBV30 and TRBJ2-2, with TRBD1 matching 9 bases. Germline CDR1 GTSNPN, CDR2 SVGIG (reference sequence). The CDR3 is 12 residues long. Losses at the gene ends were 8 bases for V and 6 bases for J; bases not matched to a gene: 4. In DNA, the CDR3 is TGTGCCCGGGACAGGGAGGCCGGGGAGCTGTTTTTT. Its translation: CARDREAGELFF.

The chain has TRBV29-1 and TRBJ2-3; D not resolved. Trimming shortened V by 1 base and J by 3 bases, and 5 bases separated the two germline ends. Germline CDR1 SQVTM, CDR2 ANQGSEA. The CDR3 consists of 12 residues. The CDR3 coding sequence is TGCAGCGTTGAAGGGCAGACAGATACGCAGTATTTT. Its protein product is CSVEGQTDTQYF.

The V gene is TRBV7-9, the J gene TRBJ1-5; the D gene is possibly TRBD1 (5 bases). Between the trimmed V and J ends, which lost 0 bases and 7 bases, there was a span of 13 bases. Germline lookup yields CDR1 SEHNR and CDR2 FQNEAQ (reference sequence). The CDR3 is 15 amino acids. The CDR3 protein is CASSLAGGGEQPQHF. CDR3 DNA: TGTGCCAGCAGCTTAGCTGGGGGAGGTGAACAGCCCCAGCATTTT. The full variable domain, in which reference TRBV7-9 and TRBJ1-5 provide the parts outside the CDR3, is DTGVSQNPRHKITKRGQNVTFRCDPISEHNRLYWYRQTLGQGPEFLTYFQNEAQLEKSRLLSDRFSAERPKGSFSTLEIQRTEQGDSAMYLCASSLAGGGEQPQHFGDGTRLSIL.

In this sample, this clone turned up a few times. The DNA of the CDR3 is TGTGCCAGCAGTGAGGGACAGCAGTACTTC. As protein: CASSEGQQYF. The V and J genes are TRBV2 and TRBJ2-7; possibly TRBD1 or TRBD2 for D (5 bases each). This CDR3 comprises 10 residues. Trimming took 3 bases from V and 8 from J, leaving 5 bases between them. CDR1 is SNHLY and CDR2 is FYNNEI in the germline V gene.

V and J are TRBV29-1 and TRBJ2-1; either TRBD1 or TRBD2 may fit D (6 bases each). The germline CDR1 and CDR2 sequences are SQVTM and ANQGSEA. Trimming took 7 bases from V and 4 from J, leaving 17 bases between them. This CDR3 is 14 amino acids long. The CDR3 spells CSAPLAGTYNEQFF. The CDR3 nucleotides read TGCAGCGCCCCTCTGGCGGGGACATACAATGAGCAGTTCTTC.

The DNA of the CDR3 is TGTGCCAGCAGTGATTTAGCGGGGGCCTCCTACAATGAGCAGTTCTTC. Its translation: CASSDLAGASYNEQFF. The genes are TRBV2 and TRBJ2-1; 9 bases match TRBD2. In germline, CDR1 is SNHLY, CDR2 FYNNEI. This CDR3 region has 16 residues. Trimming took 3 bases from V and 0 from J; bases not matched to a gene: 3.

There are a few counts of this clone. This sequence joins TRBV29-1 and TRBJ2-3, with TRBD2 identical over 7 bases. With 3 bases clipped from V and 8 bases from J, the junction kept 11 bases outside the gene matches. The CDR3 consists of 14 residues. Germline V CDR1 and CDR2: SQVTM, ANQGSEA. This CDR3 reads CSVDRGRGEGTQYF. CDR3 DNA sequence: TGCAGCGTTGACCGTGGGAGGGGTGAGGGTACGCAGTATTTT.

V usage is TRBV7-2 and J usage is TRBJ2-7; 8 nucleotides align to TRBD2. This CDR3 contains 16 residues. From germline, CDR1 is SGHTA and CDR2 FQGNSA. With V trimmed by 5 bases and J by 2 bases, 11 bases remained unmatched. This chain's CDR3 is CASSEPGLGEAYEQYF. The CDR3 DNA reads TGTGCCAGCAGCGAACCGGGACTAGGAGAGGCCTACGAGCAGTACTTC.

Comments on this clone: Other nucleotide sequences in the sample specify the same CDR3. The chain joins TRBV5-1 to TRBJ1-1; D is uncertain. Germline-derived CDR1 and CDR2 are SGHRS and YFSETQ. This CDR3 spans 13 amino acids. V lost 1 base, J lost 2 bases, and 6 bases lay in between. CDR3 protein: CASSLSENTEAFF. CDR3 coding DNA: TGCGCCAGCAGCTTGTCGGAAAACACTGAAGCTTTCTTT.

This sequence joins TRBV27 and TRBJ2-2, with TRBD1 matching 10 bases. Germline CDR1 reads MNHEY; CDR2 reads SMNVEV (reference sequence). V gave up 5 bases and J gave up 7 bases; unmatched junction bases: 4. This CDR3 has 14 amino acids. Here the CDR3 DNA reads TGTGCCAGCAGTCCCGGACAGGGGGTCGGGGAGCTGTTTTTT. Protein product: CASSPGQGVGELFF.

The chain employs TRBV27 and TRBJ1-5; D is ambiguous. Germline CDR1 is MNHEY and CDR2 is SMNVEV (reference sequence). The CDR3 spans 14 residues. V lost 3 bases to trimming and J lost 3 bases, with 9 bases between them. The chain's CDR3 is CASSFGTANQPQHF. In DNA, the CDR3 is TGTGCCAGCAGTTTCGGCACTGCCAATCAGCCCCAGCATTTT.

In nucleotides, the CDR3 is TGCAGCGCCCAGATACAGGAGAACACTGAAGCTTTCTTT. Translation gives CSAQIQENTEAFF. This rearrangement joins TRBV29-1 to TRBJ1-1, with a possible D match to TRBD1 (5 bases). V lost 7 bases and J lost 1, with 13 bases in between. CDR3 size: 13 residues. CDR1 and CDR2 from the germline V gene are SQVTM and ANQGSEA.

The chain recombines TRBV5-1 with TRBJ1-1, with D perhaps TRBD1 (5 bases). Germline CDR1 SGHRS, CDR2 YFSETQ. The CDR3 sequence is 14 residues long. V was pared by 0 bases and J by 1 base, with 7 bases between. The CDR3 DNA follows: TGCGCCAGCAGCTTGGATCAGGGGAACACTGAAGCTTTCTTT. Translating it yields CASSLDQGNTEAFF.

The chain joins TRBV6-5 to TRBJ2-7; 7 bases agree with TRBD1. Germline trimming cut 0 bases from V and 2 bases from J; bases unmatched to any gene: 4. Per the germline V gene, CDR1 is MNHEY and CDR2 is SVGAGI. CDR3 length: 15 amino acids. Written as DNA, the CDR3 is TGTGCCAGCAGTTACTCTACCGGGACAGCCTACGAGCAGTACTTC. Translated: CASSYSTGTAYEQYF.

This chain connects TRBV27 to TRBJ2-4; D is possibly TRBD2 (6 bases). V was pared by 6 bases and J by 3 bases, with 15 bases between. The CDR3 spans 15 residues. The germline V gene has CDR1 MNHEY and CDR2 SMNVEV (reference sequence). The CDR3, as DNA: TGTGCCAGCAGGGAGAGGGAGGCGGGCAAAAACATTCAGTACTTC. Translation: CASREREAGKNIQYF.

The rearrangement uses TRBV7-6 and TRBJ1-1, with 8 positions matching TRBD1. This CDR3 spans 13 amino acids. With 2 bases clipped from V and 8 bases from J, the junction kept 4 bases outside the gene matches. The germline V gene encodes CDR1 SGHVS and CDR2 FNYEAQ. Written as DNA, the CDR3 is TGTGCCAGCAGCTTACAGGGGGCGCGGGAAGCTTTCTTT. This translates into CASSLQGAREAFF. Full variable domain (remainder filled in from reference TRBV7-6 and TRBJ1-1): GAGVSQSPRYKVTKRGQDVALRCDPISGHVSLYWYRQALGQGPEFLTYFNYEAQQDKSGLPNDRFSAERPEGSISTLTIQRTEQRDSAMYRCASSLQGAREAFFGQGTRLTVV.